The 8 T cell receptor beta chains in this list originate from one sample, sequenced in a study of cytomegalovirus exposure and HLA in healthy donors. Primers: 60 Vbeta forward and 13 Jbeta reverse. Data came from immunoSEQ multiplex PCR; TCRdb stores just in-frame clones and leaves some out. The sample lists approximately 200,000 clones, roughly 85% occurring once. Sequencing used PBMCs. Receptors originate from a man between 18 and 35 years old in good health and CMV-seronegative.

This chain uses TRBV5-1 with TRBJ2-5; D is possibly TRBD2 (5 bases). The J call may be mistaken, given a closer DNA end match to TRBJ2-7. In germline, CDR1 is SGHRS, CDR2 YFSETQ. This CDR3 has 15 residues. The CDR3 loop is CASKSGELWLGEQYF. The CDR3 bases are TGCGCCAGCAAGAGTGGGGAGCTGTGGCTAGGCGAGCAGTACTTC.

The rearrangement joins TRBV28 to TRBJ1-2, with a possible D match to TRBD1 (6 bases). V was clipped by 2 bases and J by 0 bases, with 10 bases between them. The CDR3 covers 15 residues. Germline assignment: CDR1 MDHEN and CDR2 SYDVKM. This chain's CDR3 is CASSLGTHTNYGYTF. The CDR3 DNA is TGTGCCAGCAGTTTAGGGACACATACTAACTATGGCTACACCTTC.

Written as DNA, the CDR3 is TGCGCCAGCAGCGTACAGGGGGCGGTCTACAATGAGCAGTTCTTC. It yields the protein CASSVQGAVYNEQFF. The V call is TRBV4-3, the J call TRBJ2-1, with TRBD1 identical over 9 bases. Per germline, CDR1 LGHNA and CDR2 YSLEER. J gave up 3 bases and V 5 bases, and 5 bases lay outside the gene matches. There are 15 residues in the CDR3.

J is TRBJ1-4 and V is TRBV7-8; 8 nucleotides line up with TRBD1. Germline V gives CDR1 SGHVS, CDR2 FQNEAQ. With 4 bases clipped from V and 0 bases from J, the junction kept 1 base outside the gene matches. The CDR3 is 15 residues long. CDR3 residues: CASSWGQATNEKLFF. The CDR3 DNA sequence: TGTGCCAGCAGCTGGGGACAGGCAACTAATGAAAAACTGTTTTTT.

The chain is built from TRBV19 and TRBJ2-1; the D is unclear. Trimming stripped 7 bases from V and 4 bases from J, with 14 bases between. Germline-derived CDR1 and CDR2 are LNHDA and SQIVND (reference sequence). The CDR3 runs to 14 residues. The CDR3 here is CASMLIPGYNEQFF. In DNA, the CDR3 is TGTGCCAGTATGTTGATTCCGGGTTACAATGAGCAGTTCTTC.

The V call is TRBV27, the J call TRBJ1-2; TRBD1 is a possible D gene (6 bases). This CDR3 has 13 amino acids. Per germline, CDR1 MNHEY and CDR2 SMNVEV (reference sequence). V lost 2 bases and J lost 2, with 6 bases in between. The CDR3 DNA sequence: TGTGCCAGCAGTTTACAGGGGAACTATGGCTACACCTTC. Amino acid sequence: CASSLQGNYGYTF.

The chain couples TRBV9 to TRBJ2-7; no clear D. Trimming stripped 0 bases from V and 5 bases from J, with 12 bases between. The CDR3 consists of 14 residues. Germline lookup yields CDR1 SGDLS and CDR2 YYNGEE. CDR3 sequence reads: CASSVESGAHEQYF. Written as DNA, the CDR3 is TGTGCCAGCAGCGTAGAGTCTGGAGCCCACGAGCAGTACTTC.

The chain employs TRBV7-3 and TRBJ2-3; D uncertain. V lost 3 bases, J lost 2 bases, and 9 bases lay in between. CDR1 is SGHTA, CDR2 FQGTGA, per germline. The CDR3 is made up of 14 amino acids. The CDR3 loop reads CASSLSHSTDTQYF. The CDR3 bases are TGTGCCAGCAGCTTGAGCCACTCCACAGATACGCAGTATTTT.